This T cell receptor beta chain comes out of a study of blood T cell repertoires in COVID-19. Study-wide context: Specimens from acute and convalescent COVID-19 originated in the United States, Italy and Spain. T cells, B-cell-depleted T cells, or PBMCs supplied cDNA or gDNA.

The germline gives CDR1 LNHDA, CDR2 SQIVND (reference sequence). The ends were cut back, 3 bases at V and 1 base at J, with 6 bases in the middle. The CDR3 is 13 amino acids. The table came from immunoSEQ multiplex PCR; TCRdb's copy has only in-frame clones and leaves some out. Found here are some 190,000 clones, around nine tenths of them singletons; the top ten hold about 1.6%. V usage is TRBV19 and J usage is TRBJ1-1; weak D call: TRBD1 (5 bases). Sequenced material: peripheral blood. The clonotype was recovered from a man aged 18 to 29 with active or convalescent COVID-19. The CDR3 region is CASSMTANTEAFF. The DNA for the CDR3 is TGTGCCAGTAGTATGACAGCGAACACTGAAGCTTTCTTT.